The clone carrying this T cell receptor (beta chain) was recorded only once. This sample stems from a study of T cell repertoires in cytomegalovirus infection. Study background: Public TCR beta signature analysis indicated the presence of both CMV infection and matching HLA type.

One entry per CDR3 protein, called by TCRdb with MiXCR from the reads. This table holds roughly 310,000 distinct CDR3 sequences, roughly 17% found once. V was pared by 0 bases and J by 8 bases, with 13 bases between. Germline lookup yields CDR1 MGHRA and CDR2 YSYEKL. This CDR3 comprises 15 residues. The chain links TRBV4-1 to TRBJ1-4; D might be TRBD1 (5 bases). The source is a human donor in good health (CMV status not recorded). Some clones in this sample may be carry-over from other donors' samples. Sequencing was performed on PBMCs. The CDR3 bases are TGCGCCAGCAGCCAAGATGTGGCAGGGTACGAAAAACTGTTTTTT. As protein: CASSQDVAGYEKLFF.